Listed below are T cell receptor beta chains from one sample, sequenced in a study of T cells in Graves' hyperthyroidism and ophthalmopathy. Using its own MiXCR run on the multiplex PCR reads, TCRdb lists one record per CDR3 protein. Among 550,000 to 800,000 distinct CDR3 sequences, about 18% were seen once, and the ten largest hold 15% to 17%. Sequencing used blood. These receptor sequences come from a man between 45 and 60 years old with Graves' hyperthyroidism. Each CDR3 is given without its conserved first and last residue. Clone size is stated in some rows and not others, as once, few, many or a class when expanded.

V gene	J gene	clone size	CDR3 protein
TRBV19	TRBJ1-1	few	ASSDRGMNTEAF
TRBV19	TRBJ2-1	NA	ASSIAGTSGEQF
TRBV6-1	TRBJ1-3	many	ASSTTGGGNTIY
TRBV28	TRBJ2-3	NA	ASSAAGQARTDTQY
TRBV20-1	TRBJ2-1	NA	SARETRIGEQF
TRBV5-5	TRBJ1-1	many	ASSLAVGEAF
TRBV2	TRBJ2-1	many	ANNRLAVLNEQF
TRBV7-8	TRBJ2-7	many	ASSILAWEEAYEQY
TRBV7-2	TRBJ2-2	few	ASSSLDRSNTGELF
TRBV25-1	TRBJ1-2	few	ASSEGTRGYT
TRBV18	TRBJ1-3	NA	ASGRDAAGNTIY
TRBV7-9	TRBJ2-5	many	ASSWGDQETQY
TRBV7-8	TRBJ2-1	NA	ASSQGATNEQF
TRBV2	TRBJ2-3	few	ASRRTVSQY
TRBV24-1	TRBJ2-1	few	ATSPGLAGVEQF
TRBV5-4	TRBJ2-2	few	ASSLGGVSRLYTGELF
TRBV28	TRBJ1-5	many	ASSLYRTLNQPQH
TRBV27	TRBJ2-1	many	ASSTYNNEQF
TRBV5-1	TRBJ1-6	NA	ASSRKQGFNSPLH
TRBV7-2	TRBJ2-7	many	ASSLISQQY
TRBV7-9	TRBJ2-1	few	ASSLGSPAYNEQF
TRBV6-1	TRBJ2-7	few	ASTDKWQGGSAEQY
TRBV3-1	TRBJ2-5	many	ASSLRQGVKETQY
TRBV29-1	TRBJ2-7	many	SVDRGYEQY
TRBV18	TRBJ2-2	few	ASSPPRNTGELF
TRBV10-3	TRBJ1-1	NA	AISELGGNTEAF
TRBV7-9	TRBJ2-1	many	ASQGQGRYNEQF
TRBV7-9	TRBJ1-5	few	ASSLVGPNQPQH
TRBV30	TRBJ1-1	many	AVTGLRTEAF
TRBV20-1	TRBJ2-3	many	SASATGGNTDTQY
TRBV7-3	TRBJ2-5	many	ASSLYTTPVETQY
TRBV7-8	TRBJ1-1	many	ASSTTGGRTEAF
TRBV9	TRBJ2-3	few	ASSAGGLAGFTDTQY
TRBV4-1	TRBJ2-7	NA	ASSQDPGTESSYEQY
TRBV5-1	TRBJ2-1	few	ASSSTGAGIYNEQF
TRBV30	TRBJ2-2	few	AWKRWMGTPGATGELF
TRBV9	TRBJ2-7	many	ASSPDSTEQY
TRBV7-2	TRBJ2-1	many	ASSAQGNEQF
TRBV7-2	TRBJ2-5	many	ASTKRGTVQETQY
TRBV6-2/TRBV6-3	TRBJ2-1	many	ASSYSAGKAYNEQF
TRBV27	TRBJ1-6	NA	ANRVGDFSPLH
TRBV10-3	TRBJ2-5	many	AISVGDDPLGETQY
TRBV16	TRBJ1-5	few	ASSQSGRNQPQH
TRBV4-2	TRBJ1-2	NA	ASSQSGTGGQYGYT
TRBV28	TRBJ2-7	many	ASSAWTGTDSYEQY
TRBV7-6	TRBJ2-1	many	ASSESGTYYLSSYNEQF